This entry features one T cell receptor (beta chain) sequence. The data derive from a study of technical replicates of blood from several donors. Profiling relied on immunoSEQ multiplex PCR, and the TCRdb table lists in-frame clones only, not all of them. Altogether just over 70,000 clones are present, about 94% being singletons, with the ten largest covering about 0.4%. This receptor was obtained from a human donor in good health. Sequencing input: T cells isolated from PBMCs.

CDR3 sequence: CSVAALEAFF. The CDR3 DNA follows: TGCAGCGTTGCCGCGCTTGAAGCTTTCTTT. The genes are TRBV29-1 and TRBJ1-1; D gene unclear. V was trimmed by 4 bases and J by 7 bases, leaving 7 bases between them. CDR1 SQVTM and CDR2 ANQGSEA come from the germline V gene. This CDR3 spans 10 amino acids.